This TCR beta chain was obtained from a study of blood T cell repertoires in COVID-19. Study information: COVID-19 samples from acute and convalescent phases originated in the United States, Italy and Spain. The cDNA or gDNA used as material had been derived from T cells, B-cell-depleted T cells, or PBMCs.

In its sample, this clone was seen a few times. TCRdb's table, derived via immunoSEQ multiplex PCR, lists solely in-frame clones and lacks some. The table lists about 200,000 clones, about 85% of them singletons. Residents of over 20 US areas, aged about 18 to 95 years, made up the participants. Donors of Cohort 3 who recovered were those that had two negative PCRs, clearance, or symptom resolution. Sequencing was performed on PBMCs or T cells enriched from blood (not recorded which). This TCR came from a man aged 35-49 years who had recovered from COVID-19.

CDR3 region: CASSPAGAGQTQYF. The DNA of the CDR3 is TGTGCCAGCTCCCCCGCGGGGGCAGGGCAGACCCAGTACTTC. This chain connects TRBV18 to TRBJ2-5; D perhaps matches TRBD2 (7 bases). CDR3 length equals 14 residues. CDR1 KGHSH and CDR2 LQKENI come from the germline V gene. V lost 6 bases and J 6 bases, leaving 17 bases between the germline ends.